These 8 T cell receptor beta chains came from one sample sequenced in a study of cytomegalovirus exposure and HLA in healthy donors. Libraries were prepared by immunoSEQ multiplex PCR; TCRdb keeps only in-frame clonotypes and omits some of them. The sample holds 150,000 or so clones; 70% to 90% are singletons and the top ten take 2% to 2.5%. Sequencing was performed on PBMCs. Every receptor here comes from a human donor in good health.

This clone was observed a few times. V and J are TRBV7-2 and TRBJ2-1; D unclear. Germline lookup yields CDR1 SGHTA and CDR2 FQGNSA. V lost 2 bases and J lost 9, with 11 bases in between. There are 13 residues in the CDR3. For the CDR3, the DNA is TGTGCCAGCAGCTTAATTGGCAGAAGTGAGCAGTTCTTC. Translated, it gives CASSLIGRSEQFF.

The V call is TRBV2, the J call TRBJ2-1; TRBD2 agrees at 10 bases. Germline values: CDR1 SNHLY, CDR2 FYNNEI. The CDR3 sequence is 14 residues long. V was pared by 4 bases and J by 10 bases, with 7 bases of the junction left unmatched. The CDR3 region has the DNA TGTGCCAGCAGTGGGAATAGCGGGAGGTGGGAGCAGTTCTTC. Protein product: CASSGNSGRWEQFF.

The CDR3 region is CASSQRTGSDSPLHF. In DNA form, the CDR3 reads TGCGCCAGCAGCCAGCGGACAGGGTCGGATTCACCCCTCCACTTT. This chain connects TRBV4-3 to TRBJ1-6, with 8 bases that match TRBD1. The CDR3 consists of 15 residues. The trim removed 3 bases at V and 8 bases at J, leaving 6 bases unmatched. Germline CDR1 is LGHNA and CDR2 is YSLEER.

The J gene is TRBJ1-2, the V gene TRBV7-8; 11 positions agree with TRBD1. Germline lookup yields CDR1 SGHVS and CDR2 FQNEAQ. With V trimmed by 3 bases and J by 3 bases, 3 bases remained unmatched. CDR3 length equals 15 residues. The CDR3 loop is CASSLRTGGYYGYTF. DNA of the CDR3: TGTGCCAGCAGCTTGAGGACAGGGGGCTACTATGGCTACACCTTC. Complete variable domain (other parts from reference TRBV7-8 and TRBJ1-2): GAGVSQSPRYKVAKRGQDVALRCDPISGHVSLFWYQQALGQGPEFLTYFQNEAQLDKSGLPSDRFFAERPEGSVSTLKIQRTQQEDSAVYLCASSLRTGGYYGYTFGSGTRLTVV.

This clone was detected only once. CDR3 nucleotides: TGTGCCAGCTCACCGCAATACTCAGGGGCTGAAAAACTGTTTTTT. Translating gives CASSPQYSGAEKLFF. The chain recombines TRBV18 with TRBJ1-4; possible D gene TRBD1, 6 bases. Trimming cost V 3 bases and J 7 bases, with 15 bases left between them. CDR1 is KGHSH and CDR2 is LQKENI in the germline V gene. The CDR3 contains 15 residues.

The V gene is TRBV15, the J gene TRBJ1-4; D remains ambiguous. V gave up 1 base and J gave up 5 bases, with 11 bases separating them. Germline CDR1 and CDR2: LNHNV and YYDKDF (reference sequence). This CDR3 is built from 15 residues. CDR3 sequence: CATSRARSPNEKLFF. As DNA, the CDR3 is TGTGCCACCAGCAGAGCTCGGAGTCCAAATGAAAAACTGTTTTTT.

In DNA form, the CDR3 reads TGTGCCAGCAGCAAAGAACAGGGACGGAGCGAGCAGTACTTC. As protein: CASSKEQGRSEQYF. The J gene is TRBJ2-7, the V gene TRBV9; D is possibly TRBD1 (6 bases). Germline V CDR1 and CDR2: SGDLS, YYNGEE. The V end was cut by 4 bases, the J end by 6 bases, with 17 bases between. This CDR3 has 14 amino acids.

This clone was picked up one time. The chain employs TRBV5-1 and TRBJ2-3; D not resolved. CDR3 size: 16 residues. Trimming took off 0 bases at V and 0 bases at J, with 11 bases between the two ends. Germline V gives CDR1 SGHRS, CDR2 YFSETQ. CDR3 residues: CASSLGGWPSTDTQYF. The DNA of the CDR3 is TGCGCCAGCAGCTTGGGAGGCTGGCCTAGCACAGATACGCAGTATTTT.